This TCR beta chain was captured by sequencing in a study of cytomegalovirus exposure and HLA in healthy donors. For this clone: Its antigen is undetermined.

Study observations and caveats: The listing of roughly 160 TCR beta chains classed them as cytomegalovirus-associated.

The validation cohort, a group of 130 or so subjects, included the donors and was separate from the approximately 650-subject first cohort. Repertoires were generated with immunoSEQ multiplex PCR, while TCRdb's copy carries only in-frame clones and drops some. The table has approximately 46,000 clones, roughly 93% seen once. The CDR3 loop spans 14 amino acids. Germline CDR1 reads SNHLY; CDR2 reads FYNNEI. Trimming shortened V by 3 bases and J by 8 bases, and 11 bases separated the two germline ends. This TCR came from a woman aged 18 to 35 in good health and CMV-seronegative. Sequencing was carried out using PBMCs. The gene calls are TRBV2 and TRBJ1-6; D unclear. The CDR3, as DNA: TGTGCCAGCAGTGATGTCATCCCATATTCACCCCTCCACTTT. Translating it yields CASSDVIPYSPLHF.